The 25 T cell receptor beta chains reported below all come from one sample, sequenced in a study of T-cell reconstitution after alpha-beta-depleted transplantation in children. The library targeted TCRbeta and was prepared with unique molecular identifiers. TCRdb re-derived calls from the PCR reads in MiXCR, one entry per CDR3 protein. The profile shows 250,000 or so distinct CDR3 sequences, roughly a quarter of them singletons. The material was PBMCs, mostly from graft donor cells, obtained 360 days after TCRalphabeta/CD19-depleted stem cell transplant. These receptors originate from a female patient aged 2-9 years who had a stem cell transplant for congenital amegakaryocytic thrombocytopenia, so the T cells may come from the graft donor.

There are many counts of this clonotype. The J gene is TRBJ2-1, the V gene TRBV27; 7 nucleotides match TRBD2. CDR3 size: 14 residues. CDR1 MNHEY and CDR2 SMNVEV come from the germline V gene (reference sequence). Germline trimming cut 8 bases from V and 9 bases from J; bases unmatched to any gene: 13. The CDR3 DNA reads as TGTGCCAGCGCCCCTATCGGGAGGAATGGTGAGCAGTTCTTC. It encodes CASAPIGRNGEQFF.

This clonotype was seen only a few times. This chain links TRBV5-6 with TRBJ2-1; 9 bases agree with TRBD2. The CDR3 has 15 amino acids. The trim removed 4 bases at V and 10 bases at J, leaving 12 bases unmatched. From germline, CDR1 is SGHDT and CDR2 YYEEEE. CDR3 sequence (DNA): TGTGCCAGCAGCGCTGGGACTAGCCTTGCAGGGGAGCAGTTCTTC. Its protein is CASSAGTSLAGEQFF.

In this sample, this clonotype turned up many times. This chain links TRBV5-6 with TRBJ2-2; D ambiguous. Per germline, CDR1 SGHDT and CDR2 YYEEEE. The CDR3 has 14 residues. With 2 bases removed from V and 4 bases from J, the gap between germline ends came to 9 bases. Here the CDR3 reads CASSFRWGTGELFF. CDR3 nucleotide sequence: TGTGCCAGCAGCTTTAGGTGGGGCACCGGGGAGCTGTTTTTT.

This clonotype was counted ten times or more. V and J are TRBV25-1 and TRBJ1-6, with D unresolved. The CDR3 is 12 amino acids. V gave up 5 bases and J gave up 7 bases, with 6 bases separating them. Germline V gene sequence: CDR1 MGHDK, CDR2 SYGVNS. CDR3 sequence reads: CASSHPNSPLHF. DNA of the CDR3: TGTGCCAGCAGTCACCCAAATTCACCCCTCCACTTT. The complete variable domain, with remaining parts taken from reference TRBV25-1 and TRBJ1-6, reads EADIYQTPRYLVIGTGKKITLECSQTMGHDKMYWYQQDPGMELHLIHYSYGVNSTEKGDLSSESTVSRIRTEHFPLTLESARPSHTSQYLCASSHPNSPLHFGNGTRLTVT.

This clonotype has only a few counts. This chain links TRBV10-2 with TRBJ1-5, with 9 positions matching TRBD1. V shed 5 bases and J 0 bases; nucleotides not matched to a gene: 5. Germline lookup yields CDR1 WSHSY and CDR2 SAAADI. The CDR3 has 16 amino acids. The CDR3 here is CASSKTGGYSNQPQHF. DNA for the CDR3: TGCGCCAGCAGTAAGACAGGGGGATATAGCAATCAGCCCCAGCATTTT.

This clonotype was counted a single time. The rearrangement links TRBV15 to TRBJ2-5, with 10 nucleotides matching TRBD1. With 2 bases clipped from V and 5 bases from J, the junction kept 8 bases outside the gene matches. Germline CDR1 LNHNV, CDR2 YYDKDF (reference sequence). The CDR3 length is 16 residues. In DNA form, the CDR3 reads TGTGCCACCAGCAGACCTCCGGGACAGGGGTTGGAGACCCAGTACTTC. This sequence encodes CATSRPPGQGLETQYF.

To note about this clonotype: A read error may produce the germline difference seen at one junction end. The chain links TRBV3-1 to TRBJ2-2; a possible D gene is TRBD1 (7 bases). Per the germline V gene, CDR1 is LGHDT and CDR2 is YNNKEL (reference sequence). The length of the CDR3 is 15 residues. The DNA for the CDR3 is TGTGCCAGCAGCCCGCGGGACAGAATCACCGTGGAGCTGTTTTTT. This gives the protein CASSPRDRITVELFF.

Only a few counts were recorded for this clonotype. The chain uses TRBV3-1 and TRBJ1-1; a possible D gene is TRBD1 (6 bases). The CDR3 has 15 amino acids. V dropped 1 base and J dropped 5 bases, with 14 bases sitting between them. Looked up from germline, CDR1 is LGHDT and CDR2 is YNNKEL (reference sequence). Here the CDR3 reads CASSQGQGLRTEAFF. The CDR3, as DNA: TGTGCCAGCAGCCAAGGCCAGGGGTTAAGGACTGAAGCTTTCTTT.

This clonotype was seen a handful of times. The V call is TRBV4-1, the J call TRBJ2-2; TRBD2 matches at 13 bases. This CDR3 is built from 20 residues. Germline-derived CDR1 and CDR2 are MGHRA and YSYEKL. V gave up 0 bases and J gave up 1 base; unmatched junction bases: 8. The CDR3 coding sequence is TGCGCCAGCAGCCAAGACGCCGGACTAGCGGGAGCACTGAACACCGGGGAGCTGTTTTTT. As protein: CASSQDAGLAGALNTGELFF.

This clonotype was detected ten times or more. The chain links TRBV10-3 to TRBJ1-2; D unresolved. The CDR3 is 12 amino acids. Germline CDR1 and CDR2: ENHRY and SYGVKD. V was shortened by 3 bases and J by 5 bases, with 7 bases between the two germline ends. CDR3 residues: CAISDSEYGYTF. CDR3 nucleotide sequence: TGTGCCATCAGTGATTCAGAATATGGCTACACCTTC.

The chain has TRBV20-1 and TRBJ1-6; D remains unclear. Deletions cut 7 bases from V and 10 bases from J, with 20 bases between. The CDR3 consists of 14 residues. Germline lookup yields CDR1 DFQATT and CDR2 SNEGSKA (reference sequence). CDR3 sequence (DNA): TGCAGTGGATTCGGAGGCTTGAGTGTGTCACCCCTCCACTTT. Its protein product is CSGFGGLSVSPLHF.

This chain connects TRBV4-1 to TRBJ2-7, with TRBD1 matching 7 bases. The V gene end was trimmed by 0 bases and the J gene end by 2 bases; junction bases not matched to a gene: 7. The CDR3 sequence is 16 residues long. CDR1 and CDR2 (germline): MGHRA, YSYEKL. The CDR3 DNA follows: TGCGCCAGCAGCCAAGACTCCCGGACAGGCCCCTACGAGCAGTACTTC. This encodes CASSQDSRTGPYEQYF.

There are a few counts of this clonotype. The chain uses TRBV20-1 and TRBJ2-1, with 9 bases matching TRBD2. Germline CDR1 DFQATT, CDR2 SNEGSKA (reference sequence). The CDR3 loop spans 15 amino acids. Trimming removed 0 bases from V and 5 bases from J; junction bases left unmatched: 5. The CDR3 region has the DNA TGCAGTGCTAGAGATCTCCCTAGCGGGGACAATGAGCAGTTCTTC. This gives the protein CSARDLPSGDNEQFF.

This clonotype was observed a few times. The chain recombines TRBV29-1 with TRBJ2-1; tentative D call: TRBD2 (5 bases). CDR3 size: 13 residues. Germline CDR1 SQVTM, CDR2 ANQGSEA. Between the trimmed V and J ends, which lost 6 bases and 6 bases, there was a span of 15 bases. DNA for the CDR3: TGCAGCGTAGACCGGGGTCGGGCCAATGAGCAGTTCTTC. Its translation: CSVDRGRANEQFF.

CDR3 DNA: TGTGCCAGCAGCGTCATGGGCGGCACTGAAGCTTTCTTT. This codes for CASSVMGGTEAFF. The chain combines TRBV9 with TRBJ1-1; D not resolved. The germline V and J ends were trimmed by 2 bases and 4 bases, with 9 bases remaining between them. The germline V gene encodes CDR1 SGDLS and CDR2 YYNGEE. This CDR3 spans 13 amino acids.

Here the CDR3 reads CAWSDPGLAVNEQFF. The CDR3 DNA reads TGTGCCTGGAGTGACCCGGGACTAGCGGTCAATGAGCAGTTCTTC. The V call is TRBV30, the J call TRBJ2-1; 11 bases line up with TRBD2. The CDR3 totals 15 residues. The junction had 5 bases not matched to a gene; V was cut back by 1 base and J by 6 bases. CDR1 is GTSNPN and CDR2 is SVGIG in the germline V gene (reference sequence).

This clonotype was seen more than once but under ten times. This chain uses TRBV7-2 with TRBJ1-6; 7 nucleotides match TRBD1. The J segment lost 9 bases and the V segment lost 6 bases, leaving 23 bases of the junction unmatched. Germline loops: CDR1 SGHTA, CDR2 FQGNSA. The CDR3 extends over 19 amino acids. As DNA, the CDR3 is TGTGCCAGCAGTAGCGCGGACCCCAGAGGGAGGACAGGCGGTTCACCCCTCCACTTT. It translates to CASSSADPRGRTGGSPLHF.

There are a few counts of this clonotype. The chain combines TRBV12-3 or TRBV12-4 with TRBJ2-3; a possible D gene is TRBD1 (6 bases). V was trimmed by 6 bases and J by 4 bases, leaving 11 bases between them. CDR3 length equals 13 residues. CDR3 residues: CASSPGAPDTQYF. For the CDR3, the DNA is TGTGCCAGCAGCCCAGGGGCCCCAGATACGCAGTATTTT.

This chain joins TRBV12-3 or TRBV12-4 and TRBJ1-5; D ambiguous. V was pared by 4 bases and J by 0 bases, with 16 bases between. The CDR3 length is 17 residues. The CDR3 spells CASSSGSSGYSNQPQHF. CDR3 nucleotides: TGTGCCAGCAGTTCGGGGTCCTCGGGGTATAGCAATCAGCCCCAGCATTTT.

V gene TRBV3-1 combines with J gene TRBJ2-7; 7 positions match TRBD1. The trim removed 4 bases at V and 4 bases at J, leaving 7 bases unmatched. The CDR3 consists of 14 residues. CDR1 LGHDT and CDR2 YNNKEL come from the germline V gene (reference sequence). CDR3 DNA: TGTGCCAGCAGCCCAGGGACAGTTGAATACGAGCAGTACTTC. It codes for CASSPGTVEYEQYF.

The sample holds a few counts of this clonotype. The chain carries TRBV12-3 or TRBV12-4 and TRBJ2-1; D ambiguous. V was pared by 4 bases and J by 9 bases, with 10 bases between. The CDR3 contains 12 residues. For the CDR3, the DNA is TGTGCCAGCAGTTCCGGCACGGGTGAGCAGTTCTTC. It yields the protein CASSSGTGEQFF.

The chain has TRBV15 and TRBJ2-1, with 10 bases aligning to TRBD1. Trimming at V came to 2 bases and at J to 7 bases, leaving 8 bases not matched to a gene. The CDR3 sequence is 16 residues long. Germline CDR1 reads LNHNV; CDR2 reads YYDKDF (reference sequence). CDR3 nucleotide sequence: TGTGCCACCAGCAGATACCGGGACAGGGGCGGGAATGAGCAGTTCTTC. As protein: CATSRYRDRGGNEQFF.

The chain is built from TRBV5-1 and TRBJ2-7, with 10 bases lining up with TRBD1. From germline, CDR1 is SGHRS and CDR2 YFSETQ. Trimming took 4 bases from V and 1 from J; bases not matched to a gene: 8. The CDR3 is 16 amino acids. CDR3 sequence: CASSASGTGESYEQYF. Here the CDR3 DNA reads TGCGCCAGCAGCGCCTCCGGGACAGGGGAATCCTACGAGCAGTACTTC.

This clonotype showed up many times. This chain joins TRBV11-2 and TRBJ2-6, with 12 bases fitting TRBD2. This CDR3 region has 18 residues. From germline, CDR1 is SGHAT and CDR2 FQNNGV. V trimming: 3 bases; J trimming: 0 bases; junction bases outside the gene matches: 3. DNA of the CDR3: TGTGCCAGCAGCTTTCAGACTAGCGGGAGCTCTGGGGCCAACGTCCTGACTTTC. Translating it yields CASSFQTSGSSGANVLTF.

This clonotype appeared many times. This chain joins TRBV7-6 and TRBJ2-7; D may be TRBD1 (6 bases). V was trimmed by 5 bases and J by 3 bases, leaving 11 bases between them. CDR1 and CDR2 from the germline V gene are SGHVS and FNYEAQ. This CDR3 is built from 13 residues. CDR3 nucleotides: TGTGCCAGCAGCACGGGACAAAACTACGAGCAGTACTTC. This encodes CASSTGQNYEQYF.